This note documents a single T cell receptor (beta chain) sequence. Its antigen is not yet known. No clone much larger than this one lies a single base away; base qualities are absent. Reading the germline V gene (reference sequence) gives CDR1 MNHNY and CDR2 SVGAGI. V and J are trimmed by 6 bases and 1 base, and the gene matches miss 5 bases of the junction. The CDR3 numbers 15 residues from cysteine through phenylalanine. Solely the CDR3 DNA is kept, with 45 bases framed from the first base. In total, 630 or so healthy bone marrow donors made up the cohort. All cohort members were sampled while nominally healthy, although unrecorded immune exposures were likely present. The donor was CMV seronegative and belonged to the group of several hundred seronegative cohort members. Every donor gave a peripheral blood sample, and the peripheral blood mononuclear cells from that sample were used for TCR beta sequencing. Genomic DNA extraction from the blood cell samples was performed with the Qiagen DNeasy Blood Extraction Kit.

The sample originates from a study of cytomegalovirus exposure and HLA in healthy donors (dated by TCRdb to about 2017). With regard to the full study: An earlier analysis of several hundred of the donors reported approximately 300 Gb of sequence data and 95 million to 140 million unique TCR beta sequences obtained from about 180 million T cells. Approximately 310 gigabases of sequencing data and approximately 93 million unique TCR sequences were included in an early release covering around 600 HLA-typed donors. Of the roughly 400 genotyped donors, approximately 83% fell in the genetic ancestry cluster associated with self-reported Caucasian donors. The study aimed to test whether signatures of past pathogen exposure could be identified by cataloging public T cell receptors. The study profiled the T cell repertoires of 550 to 700 subjects by immunosequencing and related them to cytomegalovirus serostatus. Besides the first cohort of around 700 subjects, a separate validation cohort made up of roughly 130 different subjects was used. To predict cytomegalovirus infection status, the study brought together high-throughput TCR immunosequencing, statistical association of individual TCRs with disease status, and machine learning. In a later analysis, previously published TCR beta repertoires from 500 to 750 donors were re-analyzed and high-resolution HLA genotyping was added so that TCR occurrence patterns could be studied. Rather than using new phenotypic data, the later analysis identified candidate immune exposures from TCR beta sequences and from how often those sequences occurred across donors. An earlier analysis of about 620 of the donors applied high-throughput TCR beta sequencing to assess whether each TCR beta V gene segment acted as functional or pseudogenic. Donor age, sex, ethnicity and CMV serostatus were collected together with the repertoire data. A later genetic analysis took genome-wide SNP genotypes for 398 of the 666 donors and used that subset as a discovery cohort. All discovery cohort repertoires had been generated using a single sequencing platform. Class I and class II HLA loci were covered by the typing at four-digit resolution. The number of typed donors differed by locus: about 620-640 for A, B, C, DRB1 and DQB1; approximately 540 for DQA1; over 600 for DPA1; and around 470 for DPB1. Five DR-DQ haplotypes were treated as single units for association and clustering because of strong linkage in the cohort. Among some 400 genotyped donors of the cohort, an average of 235,054 unique TCR beta nucleotide sequences were sequenced per donor, roughly 18% of them non-productive. The paper's findings and limits, for the study overall: A group of highly shared sequence variants was considered likely to be a technical artifact of the sequencing pipeline. The study gave a list of around 170 TCR beta chains associated with cytomegalovirus. The classifier was reported to diagnose cytomegalovirus status with high specificity and sensitivity in both the original and validation cohorts. Immune exposure information for the cohort was limited to CMV serostatus. Several of the top co-occurrence clusters appeared to be linked to parvovirus B19, influenza, CMV and Epstein-Barr virus, according to a later analysis. Specific HLA alleles were associated with 15,000 to 20,000 TCR beta sequences at a false discovery rate of 0.05 in a later analysis. In a later analysis, HLA-associated TCR beta chains were found to be more clonally expanded and to have lower generation probabilities than equally common non-associated chains. Compared with the approximately 710-donor mean, donors in an Asian-associated ancestry cluster had fewer N-insertions in productive TCRs, according to a later genetic analysis. A later analysis found that TCR association rates varied across HLA loci, with DRB1 alleles showing the most associated TCRs and HLA-C alleles the fewest. A later genetic analysis associated a missense DCLRE1C variant with V-gene and J-gene trimming of TCR beta chains, and an independent cohort replicated the association. Most CMV-associated TCR beta chains appeared to be HLA-restricted in a later analysis, and the HLA associations seemed to be driven largely by CMV exposure. In an earlier analysis of a few hundred of the donors, most TCR beta V segments were observed in productive rearrangements about 87% or about 30% of the time, broadly matching IMGT annotations. A further reported finding was that TCR beta sequences accurately predicted the HLA-A and HLA-B alleles for most subjects in the first cohort. Because HLA typing was missing for some donors at each locus, association tests included only the typed subset. In vitro tests confirmed that a few of the cytomegalovirus-associated TCR beta chains recognize cytomegalovirus antigens. The earlier analysis of about 600 of the donors excluded 15 to 20 rarely observed V segments, including chromosome 9 orphons, because counts were too low. Some IMGT-functional V segments, including TRBV6-2 and TRBV6-3, could not be told apart with the 87-base-pair reads, so those segments were excluded. Strong co-occurrence of HLA alleles, especially DR and DQ, made assigning TCR associations to individual alleles difficult. The authors suggested that the approach could potentially be generalized to other disease states and immunological phenotypes. Roughly uniform sequencing depth across donors was assumed in presence/absence analyses, although this assumption may not hold. Most TCR sequences were observed very rarely across donors, whereas some public TCRs were present in many individuals. In this cohort, only TCR beta chains were sequenced, and detectable features were limited by the absence of alpha or paired-chain data. Linkage disequilibrium might explain the correlated functional status among segregating V segments, but an unknown experimental factor could not be ruled out.

The method behind the library was the immunoSEQ multiplex PCR assay. For the multiplex PCR, a mixture combining 60 forward primers for TCR Vbeta segments and 13 reverse primers for TCR Jbeta segments was used. A multiplex PCR assay on genomic DNA amplified the CDR3 region of rearranged TCR beta genes. The amplified TCR beta libraries were sequenced on the Illumina HiSeq System as 87-base-pair reads. As for how the authors treated the data: A later analysis tallied 75 million to 85 million unique TCR beta chains across the 640 or so repertoires, and about 10 million of those chains were shared by two or more donors. Raw reads were error-corrected and collapsed into unique sequences with a nearest-neighbor algorithm that merged closely related sequences to remove PCR and sequencing errors. V, D and J gene segments were assigned by aligning CDR3 sequences to IMGT reference sequences. For a sequence to be retained, at least a six-nucleotide match to both a V gene segment and a J gene segment was required. A rearrangement was called productive if the CDR3 had no stop codons and remained in frame with V and J, and every other rearrangement was called non-productive. Following IMGT convention, CDR3 was defined as the stretch from the second conserved V-encoded cysteine to the conserved J-encoded phenylalanine. The earlier analysis of 500 to 650 of the donors excluded any sequence lacking an unambiguous match to a single V gene segment. An earlier analysis of around 600 of the donors classified V segments as functional when productive rearrangements were above 56.7% and as segregating when the standard deviation between donors was above 5%. A statistical classification framework was built for diagnosing cytomegalovirus status from the catalog of TCR beta chain sequences. V and J gene assignment, in a later analysis, came from comparing TCR nucleotide sequences with IMGT/GENE-DB human TR gene sequences. A later analysis assigned CDR3 sequences and most-parsimonious VDJ recombination scenarios with the TCRdist pipeline. A later analysis defined each TCR beta chain by its CDR3 amino acid sequence plus V-gene family, and excluded reads lacking a unique V-gene family. As a way to deal with suspected cross-contamination and a sequencing artifact, a later analysis dropped roughly 620 nucleotide sequences that were highly shared and had low generation probability. In a later analysis, a clonal expansion index for each public chain was calculated from normalized within-repertoire ranks of inferred template counts. A later analysis computed generation probabilities with a VDJ recombination model fitted to out-of-frame rearrangements, and checked the results against IGoR. A later analysis scored TCR-TCR, TCR-HLA and TCR-CMV co-occurrence with hypergeometric tests, applying a repertoire-size bias correction to TCR pairs. To estimate false discovery rates, a later analysis permuted the HLA or CMV assignments 20 times. A later analysis grouped co-occurring TCRs with DBSCAN, adding TCRdist sequence similarity when clustering within HLA-allele-positive subsets. Repertoires with fewer than 30,000 or more than 120,000 public chains were left out of co-occurrence clustering, as were five repertoires with anomalous nucleotide sharing. What TCRdb holds here is the immuneACCESS table cut down to in-frame rearrangements. Part of the clones is not present; checked against another copy, under half of the missing clones reflect an unresolved V gene, and the others are unexplained. V and J calls plus clone size are reproduced from that table; the DNA served to infer D and trimming. The sample includes about 98,000 clones, with under 75% observed a single time. Roughly 1.2% of the sample is in the top ten clones.

The sequence derives from a female donor in good health and CMV-seronegative. The sample consisted of PBMCs. The rearrangement joined TRBV6-6 to TRBJ1-2, and TRBD1 matches 10 of the central bases. The CDR3 is CASRRQGALNYGYTF. The DNA reads as follows: TGTGCCAGCAGGCGACAGGGGGCTCTTAACTATGGCTACACCTTC.